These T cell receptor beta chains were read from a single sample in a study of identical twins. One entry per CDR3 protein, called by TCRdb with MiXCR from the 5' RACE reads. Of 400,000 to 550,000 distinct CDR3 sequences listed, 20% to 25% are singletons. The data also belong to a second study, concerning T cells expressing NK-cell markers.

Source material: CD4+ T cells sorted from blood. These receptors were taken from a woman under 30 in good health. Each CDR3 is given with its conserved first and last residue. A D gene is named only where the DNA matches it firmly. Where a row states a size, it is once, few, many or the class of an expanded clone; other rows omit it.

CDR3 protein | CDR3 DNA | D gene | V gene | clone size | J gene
CASSLGGSSGVREQYF | TGTGCCAGCAGTTTAGGTGGGTCTAGCGGGGTGCGTGAGCAGTACTTC | TRBD2 | TRBV12-3/TRBV12-4 | - | TRBJ2-7
CASSQSNPPSYEQYF | TGTGCCAGCAGCCAGAGTAACCCCCCATCTTACGAGCAGTACTTC | - | TRBV7-8 | - | TRBJ2-7
CASILTSGRLYNEQFF | TGTGCCAGCATCCTGACTAGCGGGAGGTTGTACAATGAGCAGTTCTTC | TRBD2 | TRBV7-2 | - | TRBJ2-1
CATSRPGQGSETQYF | TGTGCCACCAGCAGACCGGGACAGGGGAGCGAGACCCAGTACTTC | TRBD1 | TRBV15 | few | TRBJ2-5
CASSPQGSQPQHF | TGTGCCAGCAGTCCACAGGGCAGTCAGCCCCAGCATTTT | - | TRBV12-3/TRBV12-4 | few | TRBJ1-5
CASSHTRGEQFF | TGTGCCAGCAGTCATACTAGGGGTGAGCAGTTCTTC | - | TRBV12-3/TRBV12-4 | many | TRBJ2-1
CAISANIVEQFF | TGTGCCATCAGTGCCAACATCGTGGAGCAGTTCTTC | - | TRBV10-3 | many | TRBJ2-1
CAISDPSSGGPTDTQYF | TGTGCCATCAGTGACCCCAGTAGCGGGGGGCCCACAGATACGCAGTATTTT | TRBD2 | TRBV10-3 | - | TRBJ2-3
CASMAPGKGYEQYF | TGTGCCAGCATGGCCCCGGGGAAAGGCTACGAGCAGTACTTC | - | TRBV6-1 | few | TRBJ2-7
CSAKRAGALQETQYF | TGCAGTGCTAAACGAGCGGGAGCCTTACAAGAGACCCAGTACTTC | TRBD2 | TRBV20-1 | few | TRBJ2-5
CSARDPGSKEQFF | TGCAGTGCTAGAGATCCCGGGAGCAAGGAGCAGTTCTTC | - | TRBV20-1 | - | TRBJ2-1
CAAETGHYGYTF | TGCGCAGCAGAGACAGGGCACTATGGCTACACCTTC | TRBD1 | TRBV29-1 | - | TRBJ1-2
CASSYLNTQYF | TGTGCCAGCAGTTACTTGAATACGCAGTATTTT | - | TRBV6-5 | few | TRBJ2-3
CASSPWGLAGEDNEQFF | TGCGCCAGCAGCCCCTGGGGACTAGCGGGAGAGGATAATGAGCAGTTCTTC | TRBD2 | TRBV4-3 | few | TRBJ2-1
CSRRHIQETQYF | TGCAGCCGCCGACATATACAAGAGACCCAGTACTTC | - | TRBV20-1 | few | TRBJ2-5
CASGDPGGTYEQYF | TGTGCCAGTGGGGACCCCGGGGGAACCTACGAGCAGTACTTC | - | TRBV28 | few | TRBJ2-7
CASSSPTGWNEQFF | TGTGCCAGCAGTTCACCGACAGGGTGGAATGAGCAGTTCTTC | TRBD1 | TRBV6-5 | few | TRBJ2-1
CASSPGTAGYTF | TGTGCCAGCAGCCCCGGGACGGCTGGCTACACCTTC | - | TRBV12-3/TRBV12-4 | few | TRBJ1-2
CASSPPGQRATYGELFF | TGTGCCAGCTCACCACCAGGACAAAGGGCAACGTACGGGGAGCTGTTTTTT | - | TRBV18 | - | TRBJ2-2
CASRDTSVSDQYF | TGTGCCAGCAGGGATACTAGCGTCAGCGACCAGTACTTC | TRBD2 | TRBV5-4 | - | TRBJ2-7
CASSVGLLTDTQYF | TGTGCCAGCTCTGTCGGGCTTCTCACAGATACGCAGTATTTT | - | TRBV6-1 | - | TRBJ2-3
CATSDPGNADTQYF | TGTGCCACCAGTGATCCAGGTAATGCAGATACGCAGTATTTT | - | TRBV24-1 | - | TRBJ2-3
CSATPPTSQVEQFF | TGCAGTGCTACTCCCCCTACTAGTCAGGTTGAGCAGTTCTTC | - | TRBV20-1 | - | TRBJ2-1
CASTQGNTIYF | TGTGCCAGCACTCAGGGAAACACCATATATTTT | - | TRBV6-5 | few | TRBJ1-3
CASRVWGETQYF | TGTGCCAGCAGGGTGTGGGGAGAGACCCAGTACTTC | - | TRBV6-1 | - | TRBJ2-5
CAISGGTVLYGYTF | TGTGCCATCAGTGGGGGGACGGTACTCTATGGCTACACCTTC | - | TRBV10-3 | few | TRBJ1-2
CATVAGERNEQFF | TGTGCCACGGTAGCGGGAGAGCGGAATGAGCAGTTCTTC | TRBD2 | TRBV10-3 | few | TRBJ2-1
CASSGGQGKTEAFF | TGTGCCAGCAGCGGAGGACAGGGGAAGACTGAAGCTTTCTTT | TRBD1 | TRBV5-4 | - | TRBJ1-1
CASSRAQGGQFF | TGTGCCAGTAGTAGGGCCCAGGGGGGGCAGTTCTTC | - | TRBV19 | - | TRBJ2-1
CASSIDRDVEAFF | TGTGCCAGTAGTATAGACAGGGATGTCGAAGCTTTCTTT | - | TRBV19 | - | TRBJ1-1
CAISGSGSGEQYF | TGTGCCATCAGTGGCAGCGGGAGCGGGGAGCAGTACTTC | TRBD2 | TRBV10-3 | few | TRBJ2-7
CASSGGVRTGVNEQFF | TGCGCCAGCAGCGGGGGGGTCAGGACAGGGGTAAATGAGCAGTTCTTC | TRBD1 | TRBV5-1 | few | TRBJ2-1
CASSLRRENSPLHF | TGTGCCAGCAGTTTGAGACGGGAAAATTCACCCCTCCACTTT | - | TRBV12-3/TRBV12-4 | few | TRBJ1-6
CASSRGQGRQETQYF | TGTGCCAGCAGCCGCGGACAGGGGAGGCAAGAGACCCAGTACTTC | TRBD1 | TRBV11-2 | few | TRBJ2-5
CASTPTSGGAVEQFF | TGTGCCAGCACCCCGACTAGCGGGGGGGCCGTTGAGCAGTTCTTC | TRBD2 | TRBV3-1 | once | TRBJ2-1
CASSPDLQETQYF | TGTGCCAGCTCCCCGGACTTACAAGAGACCCAGTACTTC | - | TRBV18 | - | TRBJ2-5
CASSLGSYNSPLHF | TGTGCCAGCAGCTTGGGCAGCTATAATTCACCCCTCCACTTT | - | TRBV7-9 | - | TRBJ1-6
CASIQGVITGELFF | TGTGCCAGCATTCAGGGGGTGATCACCGGGGAGCTGTTTTTT | TRBD1 | TRBV12-3/TRBV12-4 | - | TRBJ2-2
CASRPTGEGGYTF | TGTGCCAGCAGACCCACCGGAGAGGGGGGCTACACCTTC | - | TRBV12-3/TRBV12-4 | - | TRBJ1-2
CASSLDPRTYEQYF | TGCGCCAGCAGCTTGGATCCTCGTACCTACGAGCAGTACTTC | - | TRBV5-1 | - | TRBJ2-7
CSATIHLNNEQFF | TGCAGTGCTACGATCCATCTTAACAATGAGCAGTTCTTC | - | TRBV20-1 | - | TRBJ2-1
CASGERVAYNERFF | TGTGCCAGCGGGGAGCGGGTTGCCTACAATGAGCGGTTCTTC | - | TRBV6-1 | - | TRBJ2-1
CASSVTTGSTEAFF | TGTGCCAGCAGCGTAACAACGGGAAGTACTGAAGCTTTCTTT | - | TRBV9 | few | TRBJ1-1
CASSYSIYEQFF | TGTGCCAGCAGTTACTCGATTTATGAGCAGTTCTTC | - | TRBV6-6 | many | TRBJ2-1
CASSFSSGGNTGELFF | TGTGCCAGCAGTTTTAGTAGCGGGGGGAACACCGGGGAGCTGTTTTTT | TRBD2 | TRBV12-3/TRBV12-4 | - | TRBJ2-2
CASSSNLIEGSDTEAFF | TGCGCCAGCAGCTCTAATCTTATAGAGGGCTCGGACACTGAAGCTTTCTTT | - | TRBV5-1 | - | TRBJ1-1
CASSLEAGYNEQFF | TGTGCCAGCAGTTTAGAAGCGGGGTACAATGAGCAGTTCTTC | TRBD2 | TRBV27 | - | TRBJ2-1
CASSYDQETQYF | TGTGCCAGCAGCTATGACCAAGAGACCCAGTACTTC | - | TRBV7-6 | many | TRBJ2-5
CASSEGLRRELFF | TGTGCCAGCAGTGAGGGCCTTCGGAGGGAGCTGTTTTTT | - | TRBV25-1 | few | TRBJ2-2
CASSLVGTGGHEQYF | TGTGCCAGCAGCTTAGTAGGGACAGGGGGCCATGAGCAGTACTTC | TRBD1 | TRBV7-2 | - | TRBJ2-7
CASSVLGQGDSPLHF | TGTGCCAGCAGCGTATTGGGACAGGGAGATTCACCCCTCCACTTT | TRBD1 | TRBV9 | - | TRBJ1-6
CSAPTHGYTF | TGCAGTGCTCCGACCCATGGCTACACCTTC | - | TRBV20-1 | many | TRBJ1-2
CASSLGLSTDTQYF | TGTGCCAGCAGCCTGGGACTGTCCACAGATACGCAGTATTTT | - | TRBV5-1 | many | TRBJ2-3